This T cell receptor beta chain was identified during a study of cytomegalovirus exposure and HLA in healthy donors. Study-level information: Falling in the Caucasian-associated ancestry cluster were 81% of 300 to 500 genotyped donors.

General study results and limits: Researchers reported from a later analysis that most CMV-associated TCR beta chains appeared HLA-restricted. In a later analysis, across HLA loci, associated TCR counts were highest for DRB1, lowest for HLA-C.

Germline CDR1 reads SGHDT; CDR2 reads YYEEEE. CDR3 length equals 14 residues. Turning to this clone: Its antigen is unidentified.

The primer mix had 60 Vbeta and 13 Jbeta primers. Sequenced by immunoSEQ multiplex PCR; TCRdb stores in-frame clones only, minus some. The data show under 150,000 clones, under 80% seen once. Specimen: PBMCs. The receptor comes from a male donor in good health and CMV-seronegative. The rearrangement uses TRBV5-6 and TRBJ2-5, with 8 bases aligning to TRBD1. The DNA matches TRBJ2-7 better at its end, which makes the J call doubtful. CDR3 sequence (DNA): TGTGCCAGCAGCTTGGCACAGGGGGCCTACGAGCAGTACTTC. As protein: CASSLAQGAYEQYF.